A single sample gave rise to the 23 T cell receptor beta chains below, sequenced in a study of regulatory dendritic cells for organ transplantation (dated by TCRdb to 2016 to 2017). Library preparation used the immunoSEQ multiplex PCR assay. Held by TCRdb, this immuneACCESS table contains in-frame sequences only and omits some clones. Under half of the omission traces to an unresolved V gene where checked; the cause of the rest is unknown. The sample includes 30,000 to 45,000 clones, with just over 90% observed a single time. The biggest ten clones account for approximately 0.11% of the sample. Sequenced input: naive CD8+ T cells from blood. The sample's cell subset or site label, in plain terms: CD45RA+ naive T cells. Every receptor here comes from a human donor in good health.

The V gene is TRBV4-1, the J gene TRBJ2-7, with D possibly TRBD1 on 6 matching bases. Trimming stripped 1 base from V and 2 bases from J, with 9 bases between. CDR1 is MGHRA, CDR2 YSYEKL, per germline. The CDR3 covers 14 residues. This chain's CDR3 is CASSQGTATYEQYF. As DNA, the CDR3 is TGCGCCAGCAGCCAAGGGACAGCAACCTACGAGCAGTACTTC.

J is TRBJ1-2 and V is TRBV30; D uncertain. Trimming removed 4 bases from V and 6 bases from J, with 18 bases in between. The germline CDR1 and CDR2 sequences are GTSNPN and SVGIG (reference sequence). The CDR3 is 14 amino acids. The CDR3 DNA reads TGTGCCTGGAACCCCCCCGGGAACCCTAATGGCTACACCTTC. This codes for CAWNPPGNPNGYTF.

The CDR3 DNA reads TGTGCCAGCAGCCCAGACGACGGGCCCGAAGTAGCCTACGAGCAGTACTTC. Translating gives CASSPDDGPEVAYEQYF. The chain links TRBV4-2 to TRBJ2-7; D remains unclear. This CDR3 is built from 17 residues. The germline CDR1 and CDR2 sequences are LGHNA and YNFKEQ. Trimming removed 4 bases from V and 2 bases from J, with 21 bases in between.

The gene calls are TRBV27 and TRBJ2-3; 9 bases are shared with TRBD1. Germline trimming cut 10 bases from V and 1 base from J; bases unmatched to any gene: 9. The CDR3 consists of 15 residues. The V gene's germline CDR1 is MNHEY and CDR2 SMNVEV (reference sequence). CDR3 bases: TGTGCCACCTCGGACAGGGGACTTGGCACAGATACGCAGTATTTT. This sequence encodes CATSDRGLGTDTQYF.

The chain combines TRBV4-3 with TRBJ2-2, with 10 bases that match TRBD2. CDR3 length: 16 residues. Looked up from germline, CDR1 is LGHNA and CDR2 is YSLEER. After removal of 3 bases from V and 4 bases from J, the junction contained 5 bases not matched to a gene. DNA of the CDR3: TGCGCCAGCAGCCAGATAGCGGGAGGATTCACCGGGGAGCTGTTTTTT. This encodes CASSQIAGGFTGELFF.

The chain joins TRBV27 to TRBJ2-1; possibly TRBD1 or TRBD2 for D (6 bases each). Between the trimmed V and J ends, which lost 5 bases and 2 bases, there was a span of 10 bases. The CDR3 is 14 residues long. Germline CDR1 reads MNHEY; CDR2 reads SMNVEV (reference sequence). The CDR3 reads CASSLRGAYNEQFF. DNA of the CDR3: TGTGCCAGCAGTCTGAGGGGGGCCTACAATGAGCAGTTCTTC.

The chain employs TRBV14 and TRBJ2-7, with 7 bases aligning to TRBD2. CDR3 length equals 15 residues. Germline CDR1 and CDR2: SGHDN and FVKESK. The V and J ends lost 4 bases and 5 bases, in that order; junction bases with no gene match: 11. The CDR3 DNA reads TGTGCCAGCAGCCCTTCCCCGGGGGGAAGGCACGAGCAGTACTTC. This encodes CASSPSPGGRHEQYF.

This sequence joins TRBV6-5 and TRBJ1-1; unclear D gene. The CDR3 spans 15 residues. In germline, CDR1 is MNHEY, CDR2 SVGAGI. The V end was cut by 2 bases, the J end by 0 bases, with 10 bases between. CDR3 residues: CASSYSRAVNTEAFF. The CDR3 bases are TGTGCCAGCAGTTACAGTCGGGCAGTGAACACTGAAGCTTTCTTT.

This rearrangement joins TRBV5-1 to TRBJ2-7, with 13 bases matching TRBD2. The CDR3 is 15 amino acids. Germline CDR1 SGHRS, CDR2 YFSETQ. The V segment lost 5 bases and the J segment 3 bases; nucleotides outside the gene matches: 5. CDR3 nucleotide sequence: TGCGCCAGCAGACTGGGACTAGCGGGAATCTACGAGCAGTACTTC. This sequence encodes CASRLGLAGIYEQYF.

A few counts support this clone. CDR3 sequence: CASWTGYGNQPQHF. The CDR3 region has the DNA TGTGCCAGCTGGACAGGTTACGGCAATCAGCCCCAGCATTTT. The rearrangement links TRBV2 to TRBJ1-5, with 7 bases matching TRBD1. The trim removed 8 bases at V and 2 bases at J, leaving 6 bases unmatched. Germline V gene data show CDR1 as SNHLY and CDR2 as FYNNEI. CDR3 length: 14 amino acids.

The chain is built from TRBV18 and TRBJ2-1, with TRBD2 matching over 10 bases. In germline, CDR1 is KGHSH, CDR2 LQKENI. CDR3 length equals 16 residues. J lost 9 bases, V lost 2 bases, and 10 bases had no gene match. CDR3: CASSPWQAGGPVEQFF. The DNA for the CDR3 is TGTGCCAGCTCACCATGGCAAGCGGGAGGGCCCGTTGAGCAGTTCTTC.

J is TRBJ1-2 and V is TRBV29-1; 9 nucleotides agree with TRBD1. The CDR3 consists of 17 residues. Per germline, CDR1 SQVTM and CDR2 ANQGSEA. V lost 8 bases to trimming and J lost 8 bases; unmatched junction nucleotides: 24. The CDR3 protein is CSISPRMTGGDPWGYTF. In nucleotides, the CDR3 is TGCAGCATTTCCCCCAGGATGACAGGGGGGGACCCATGGGGCTACACCTTC.

The V call is TRBV4-1, the J call TRBJ1-2; D remains unclear. The CDR3 sequence is 16 residues long. Germline CDR1 reads MGHRA; CDR2 reads YSYEKL. The V gene lost 4 bases and the J gene lost 2 bases, with 17 bases spanning the gap. CDR3 bases: TGCGCCAGCAGCCTAAGATTGTCACAAGGAAACTATGGCTACACCTTC. Protein sequence: CASSLRLSQGNYGYTF.

V gene TRBV9 combines with J gene TRBJ2-1; a possible D gene is TRBD2 (7 bases). Germline-derived CDR1 and CDR2 are SGDLS and YYNGEE. V lost 4 bases and J lost 9, with 17 bases in between. The CDR3 has 14 amino acids. CDR3: CASSYRRGGGEQFF. DNA for the CDR3: TGTGCCAGCAGCTACCGTAGGGGGGGTGGTGAGCAGTTCTTC.

CDR3 in amino acids: CASSVGILAGGINGDTQYF. CDR3 DNA: TGTGCCAGCAGCGTAGGAATACTAGCGGGGGGGATAAACGGAGATACGCAGTATTTT. The rearrangement joins TRBV9 to TRBJ2-3; the match to TRBD2 covers 13 bases. CDR1 and CDR2 (germline): SGDLS, YYNGEE. The CDR3 spans 19 residues. V gave up 0 bases and J gave up 5 bases; unmatched junction bases: 12.

The chain links TRBV30 to TRBJ2-3; D unclear. The CDR3 is 11 residues long. Germline CDR1 reads GTSNPN; CDR2 reads SVGIG (reference sequence). The V gene lost 3 bases and the J gene lost 5 bases, with 6 bases spanning the gap. This chain's CDR3 is CAWSVVDTQYF. The CDR3 region has the DNA TGTGCCTGGAGCGTCGTAGATACGCAGTATTTT.

The V gene is TRBV27, the J gene TRBJ2-1; D is ambiguous. CDR3 length: 14 amino acids. V lost 10 bases, J lost 3 bases, and 16 bases lay in between. Germline CDR1 is MNHEY and CDR2 is SMNVEV (reference sequence). The CDR3 region is CATYTPRDYNEQFF. The CDR3 DNA is TGTGCCACCTACACCCCTAGGGACTACAATGAGCAGTTCTTC.

The gene calls are TRBV2 and TRBJ1-1; the match to TRBD1 covers 8 bases. There are 14 residues in the CDR3. From germline, CDR1 is SNHLY and CDR2 FYNNEI. V shed 4 bases, J shed 6 bases, and the junction held 7 bases outside the gene matches. CDR3 region: CASSAGRGLAEAFF. DNA for the CDR3: TGTGCCAGCAGTGCTGGCAGGGGGCTCGCTGAAGCTTTCTTT. The entire variable domain, with the rest obtained from reference TRBV2 and TRBJ1-1, is as follows: EPEVTQTPSHQVTQMGQEVILRCVPISNHLYFYWYRQILGQKVEFLVSFYNNEISEKSEIFDDQFSVERPDGSNFTLKIRSTKLEDSAMYFCASSAGRGLAEAFFGQGTRLTVV.

This chain links TRBV2 with TRBJ1-2; 7 bases map to TRBD1. Germline trimming cut 6 bases from V and 0 bases from J; bases unmatched to any gene: 7. CDR3 size: 15 residues. CDR1 is SNHLY and CDR2 is FYNNEI in the germline V gene. CDR3 nucleotide sequence: TGTGCCAGCAGACCTCAGGGGGACTCTAACTATGGCTACACCTTC. Its translation: CASRPQGDSNYGYTF.

The chain couples TRBV15 to TRBJ1-4; no reliable D call. The CDR3 is 14 residues long. Germline V CDR1 and CDR2: LNHNV, YYDKDF (reference sequence). Trimming pared 8 bases from V and 7 bases from J, leaving 17 bases between. DNA of the CDR3: TGTGCCACCGCAACGGGTCAAGGGAGTGAAAAACTGTTTTTT. Its protein is CATATGQGSEKLFF.

The chain couples TRBV6-6 to TRBJ1-2; D not certain. Germline CDR1 and CDR2: MNHNY and SVGAGI (reference sequence). The CDR3 covers 15 residues. The ends were cut back, 7 bases at V and 8 bases at J, with 23 bases in the middle. The CDR3 coding sequence is TGTGCCAGCACTCCTTACAAGGTGCCGAGTTCGGGCTACACCTTC. It specifies CASTPYKVPSSGYTF.

This clone was detected once. The chain combines TRBV27 with TRBJ2-3; D gene ambiguous. The CDR3 has 15 amino acids. Germline CDR1 is MNHEY and CDR2 is SMNVEV (reference sequence). V was cut by 8 bases and J by 4 bases, with 19 bases left in between. As DNA, the CDR3 is TGTGCCAGCGGGTTCGTGGGGAATGTCGCAGATACGCAGTATTTT. The encoded protein is CASGFVGNVADTQYF.

The chain employs TRBV6-5 and TRBJ2-3; 10 nucleotides agree with TRBD2. From germline, CDR1 is MNHEY and CDR2 SVGAGI. J was trimmed by 11 bases and V by 3 bases; bases with no gene match: 8. The CDR3 contains 14 residues. The chain's CDR3 is CASSYSLAGEGQYF. The CDR3 DNA reads as TGTGCCAGCAGTTATAGTCTAGCGGGAGAAGGGCAGTATTTT.